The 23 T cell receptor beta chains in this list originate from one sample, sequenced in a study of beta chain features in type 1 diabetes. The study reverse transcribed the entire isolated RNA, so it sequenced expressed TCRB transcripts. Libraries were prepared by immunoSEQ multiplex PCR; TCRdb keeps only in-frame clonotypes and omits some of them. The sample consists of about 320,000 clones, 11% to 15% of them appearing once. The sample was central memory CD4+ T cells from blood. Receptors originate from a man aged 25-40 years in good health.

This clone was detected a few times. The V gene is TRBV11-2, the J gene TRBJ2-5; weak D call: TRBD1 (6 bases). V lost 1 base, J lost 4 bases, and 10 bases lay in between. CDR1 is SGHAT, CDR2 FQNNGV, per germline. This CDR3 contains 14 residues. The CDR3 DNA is TGTGCCAGCAGCTTAGCTGGGGGCGGAGAGACCCAGTACTTC. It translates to CASSLAGGGETQYF. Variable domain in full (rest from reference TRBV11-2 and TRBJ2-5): EAGVAQSPRYKIIEKRQSVAFWCNPISGHATLYWYQQILGQGPKLLIQFQNNGVVDDSQLPKDRFSAERLKGVDSTLKIQPAKLEDSAVYLCASSLAGGGETQYFGPGTRLLVL.

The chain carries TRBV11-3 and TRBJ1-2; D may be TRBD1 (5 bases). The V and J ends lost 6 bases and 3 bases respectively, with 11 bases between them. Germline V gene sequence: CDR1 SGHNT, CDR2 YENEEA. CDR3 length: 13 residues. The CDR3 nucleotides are TGTGCCAGCAGTCCAGGGTTGGACTATGGCTACACCTTC. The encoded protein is CASSPGLDYGYTF.

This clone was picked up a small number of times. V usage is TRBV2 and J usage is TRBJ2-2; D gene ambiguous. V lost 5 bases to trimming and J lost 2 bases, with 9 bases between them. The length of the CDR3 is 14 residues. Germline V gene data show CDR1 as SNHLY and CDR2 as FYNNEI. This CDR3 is CASSNSRNTGELFF. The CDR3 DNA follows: TGTGCCAGCAGTAACAGTAGAAACACCGGGGAGCTGTTTTTT.

The DNA for the CDR3 is TGTGCCGCCTCGGCCGGGACGATTGACACTGAAGCTTTCTTT. Its protein product is CAASAGTIDTEAFF. The rearrangement uses TRBV9 and TRBJ1-1, with D perhaps matching TRBD1 (5 bases). Trimming stripped 10 bases from V and 3 bases from J, with 19 bases between. The CDR3 spans 14 residues. The germline CDR1 and CDR2 sequences are SGDLS and YYNGEE.

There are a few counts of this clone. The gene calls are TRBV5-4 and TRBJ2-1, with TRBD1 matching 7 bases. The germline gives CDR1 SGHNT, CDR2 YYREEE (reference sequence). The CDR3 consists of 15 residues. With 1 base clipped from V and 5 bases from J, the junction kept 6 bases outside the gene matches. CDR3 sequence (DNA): TGTGCCAGCAGCTTGAGTTCGGGACAGCACAATGAGCAGTTCTTC. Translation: CASSLSSGQHNEQFF. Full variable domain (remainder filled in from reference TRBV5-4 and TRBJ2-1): ETGVTQSPTHLIKTRGQQVTLRCSSQSGHNTVSWYQQALGQGPQFIFQYYREEENGRGNFPPRFSGLQFPNYSSELNVNALELDDSALYLCASSLSSGQHNEQFFGPGTRLTVL.

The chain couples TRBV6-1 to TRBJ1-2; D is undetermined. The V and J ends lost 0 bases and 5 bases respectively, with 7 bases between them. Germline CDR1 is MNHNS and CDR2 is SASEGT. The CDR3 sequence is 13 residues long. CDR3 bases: TGTGCCAGCAGTGAAGCAAGTTTATATGGCTACACCTTC. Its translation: CASSEASLYGYTF.

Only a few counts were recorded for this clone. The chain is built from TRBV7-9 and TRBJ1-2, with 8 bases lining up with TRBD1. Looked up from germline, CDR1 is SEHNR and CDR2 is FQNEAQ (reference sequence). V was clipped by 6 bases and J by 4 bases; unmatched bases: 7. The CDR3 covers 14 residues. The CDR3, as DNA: TGTGCCAGCAGACACGTGGACAGGGCCTATGGCTACACCTTC. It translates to CASRHVDRAYGYTF.

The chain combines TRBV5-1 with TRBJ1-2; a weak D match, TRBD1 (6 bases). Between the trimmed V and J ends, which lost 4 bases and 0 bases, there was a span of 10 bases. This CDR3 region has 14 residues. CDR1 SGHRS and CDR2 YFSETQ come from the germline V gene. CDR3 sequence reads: CASSATGANYGYTF. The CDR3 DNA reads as TGCGCCAGCAGCGCGACAGGAGCTAACTATGGCTACACCTTC.

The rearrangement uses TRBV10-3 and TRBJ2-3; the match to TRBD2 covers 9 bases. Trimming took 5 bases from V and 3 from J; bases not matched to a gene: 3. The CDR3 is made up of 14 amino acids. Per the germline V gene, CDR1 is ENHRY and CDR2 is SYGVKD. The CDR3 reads CAISWREGTDTQYF. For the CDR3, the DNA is TGTGCCATCAGTTGGCGGGAGGGGACAGATACGCAGTATTTT.

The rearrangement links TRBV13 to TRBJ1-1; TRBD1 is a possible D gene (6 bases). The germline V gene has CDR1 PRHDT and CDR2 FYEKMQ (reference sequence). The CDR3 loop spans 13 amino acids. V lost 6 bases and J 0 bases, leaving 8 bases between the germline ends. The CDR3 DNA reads TGTGCCAGCAGGGACAGAATGAACACTGAAGCTTTCTTT. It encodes CASRDRMNTEAFF.

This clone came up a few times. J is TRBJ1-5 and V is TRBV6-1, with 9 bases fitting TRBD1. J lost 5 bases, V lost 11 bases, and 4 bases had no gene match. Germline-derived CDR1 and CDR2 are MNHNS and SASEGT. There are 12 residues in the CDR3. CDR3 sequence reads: CAAGQGHQPQHF. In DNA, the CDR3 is TGTGCCGCGGGACAGGGACATCAGCCCCAGCATTTT.

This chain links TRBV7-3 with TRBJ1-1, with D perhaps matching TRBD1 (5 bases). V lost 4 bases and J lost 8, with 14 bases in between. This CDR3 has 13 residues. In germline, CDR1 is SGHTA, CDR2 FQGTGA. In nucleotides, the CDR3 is TGTGCCAGCAGCTCCGGACATCTGGGAGAAGCTTTCTTT. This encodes CASSSGHLGEAFF.

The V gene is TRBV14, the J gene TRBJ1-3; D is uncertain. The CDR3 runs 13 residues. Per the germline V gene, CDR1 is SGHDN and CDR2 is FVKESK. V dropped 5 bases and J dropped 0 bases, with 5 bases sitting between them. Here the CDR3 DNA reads TGTGCCAGCAGCTCAAACTCTGGAAACACCATATATTTT. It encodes CASSSNSGNTIYF.

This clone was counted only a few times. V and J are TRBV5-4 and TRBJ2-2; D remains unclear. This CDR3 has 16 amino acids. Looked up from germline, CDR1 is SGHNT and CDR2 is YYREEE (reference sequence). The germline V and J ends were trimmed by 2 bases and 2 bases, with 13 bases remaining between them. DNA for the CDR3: TGTGCCAGCAGCTTAGATCGCGGTAAAAACACCGGGGAGCTGTTTTTT. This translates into CASSLDRGKNTGELFF.

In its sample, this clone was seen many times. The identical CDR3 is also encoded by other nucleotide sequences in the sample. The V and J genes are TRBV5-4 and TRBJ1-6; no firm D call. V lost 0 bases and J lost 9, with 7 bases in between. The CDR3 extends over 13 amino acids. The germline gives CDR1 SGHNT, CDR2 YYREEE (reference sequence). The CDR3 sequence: CASSLDSPSPLHF. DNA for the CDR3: TGTGCCAGCAGCTTGGACTCGCCTTCACCCCTCCACTTT.

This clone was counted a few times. The CDR3 protein is CASSPQPDRVYGYTF. The CDR3 DNA reads TGTGCCAGCAGCCCGCAACCGGACAGAGTCTATGGCTACACCTTC. The rearrangement links TRBV9 to TRBJ1-2; a weak D match, TRBD1 (6 bases). This CDR3 is 15 amino acids long. CDR1 SGDLS and CDR2 YYNGEE come from the germline V gene. V was shortened by 4 bases and J by 4 bases, with 17 bases between the two germline ends.

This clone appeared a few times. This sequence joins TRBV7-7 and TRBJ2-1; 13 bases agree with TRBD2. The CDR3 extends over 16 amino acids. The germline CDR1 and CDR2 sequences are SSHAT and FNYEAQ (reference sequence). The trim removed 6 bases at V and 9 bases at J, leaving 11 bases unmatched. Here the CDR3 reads CASRLTGLAGESEQFF. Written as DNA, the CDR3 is TGTGCCAGCAGATTAACCGGACTAGCGGGGGAGAGTGAGCAGTTCTTC.

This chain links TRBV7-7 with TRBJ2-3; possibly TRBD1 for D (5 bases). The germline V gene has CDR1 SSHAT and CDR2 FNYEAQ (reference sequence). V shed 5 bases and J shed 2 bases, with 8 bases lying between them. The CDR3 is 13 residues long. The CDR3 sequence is CASSRGHTDTQYF. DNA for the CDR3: TGTGCCAGCAGCCGCGGACACACAGATACGCAGTATTTT. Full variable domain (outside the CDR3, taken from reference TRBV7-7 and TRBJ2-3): GAGVSQSPRYKVTKRGQDVTLRCDPISSHATLYWYQQALGQGPEFLTYFNYEAQPDKSGLPSDRFSAERPEGSISTLTIQRTEQRDSAMYRCASSRGHTDTQYFGPGTRLTVL.

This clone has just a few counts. Here the CDR3 reads CASSPPTAKNIQYF. The CDR3 region has the DNA TGTGCCAGCTCACCACCGACAGCAAAAAACATTCAGTACTTC. This sequence joins TRBV18 and TRBJ2-4; tentatively, D is TRBD1 (5 bases). Trimming took off 0 bases at V and 4 bases at J, with 7 bases between the two ends. CDR1 KGHSH and CDR2 LQKENI come from the germline V gene. This CDR3 is built from 14 residues.

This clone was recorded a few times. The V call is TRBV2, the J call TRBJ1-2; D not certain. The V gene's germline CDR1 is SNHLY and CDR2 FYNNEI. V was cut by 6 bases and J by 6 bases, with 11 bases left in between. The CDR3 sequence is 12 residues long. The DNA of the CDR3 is TGTGCCAGCAGGAGGGTGGAGCATGGCTACACCTTC. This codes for CASRRVEHGYTF.

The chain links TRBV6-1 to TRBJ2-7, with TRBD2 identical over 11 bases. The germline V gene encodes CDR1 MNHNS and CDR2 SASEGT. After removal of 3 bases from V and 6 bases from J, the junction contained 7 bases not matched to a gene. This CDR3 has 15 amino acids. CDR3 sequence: CASSDSSGRSGEQYV. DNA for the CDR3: TGTGCCAGCAGTGATTCTAGCGGGAGGTCAGGCGAGCAGTACGTC.

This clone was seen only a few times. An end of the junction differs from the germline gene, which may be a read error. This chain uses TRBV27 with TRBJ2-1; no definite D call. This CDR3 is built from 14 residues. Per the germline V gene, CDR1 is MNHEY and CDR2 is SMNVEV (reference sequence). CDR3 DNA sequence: TGTGCCACCAGTTTCGGAGTGGGCTACAATGAGCAGTTCTTC. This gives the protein CATSFGVGYNEQFF.

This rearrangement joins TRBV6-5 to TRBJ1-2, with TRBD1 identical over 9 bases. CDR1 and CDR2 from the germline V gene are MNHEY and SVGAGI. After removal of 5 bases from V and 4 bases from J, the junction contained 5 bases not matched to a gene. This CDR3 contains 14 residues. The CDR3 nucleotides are TGTGCCAGCAGTGCCGGGACAGGGAGCTATGGCTACACCTTC. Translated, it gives CASSAGTGSYGYTF.